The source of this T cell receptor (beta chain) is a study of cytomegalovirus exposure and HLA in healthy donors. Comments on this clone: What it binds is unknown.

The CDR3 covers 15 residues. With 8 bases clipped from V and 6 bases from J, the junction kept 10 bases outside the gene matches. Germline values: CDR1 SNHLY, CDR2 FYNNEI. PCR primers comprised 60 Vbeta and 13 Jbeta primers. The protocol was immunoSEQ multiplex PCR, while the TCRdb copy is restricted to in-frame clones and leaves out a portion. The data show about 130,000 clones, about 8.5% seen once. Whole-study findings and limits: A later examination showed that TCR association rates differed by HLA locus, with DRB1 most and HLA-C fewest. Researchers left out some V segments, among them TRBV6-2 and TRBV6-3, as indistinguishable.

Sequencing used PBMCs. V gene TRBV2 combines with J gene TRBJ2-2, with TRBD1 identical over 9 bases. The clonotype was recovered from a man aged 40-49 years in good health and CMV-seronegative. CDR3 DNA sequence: TGTGCCAGCGGACCCCGGGACAGGGTGCCCGGGGAGCTGTTTTTT. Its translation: CASGPRDRVPGELFF. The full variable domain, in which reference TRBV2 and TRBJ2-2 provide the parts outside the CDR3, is EPEVTQTPSHQVTQMGQEVILRCVPISNHLYFYWYRQILGQKVEFLVSFYNNEISEKSEIFDDQFSVERPDGSNFTLKIRSTKLEDSAMYFCASGPRDRVPGELFFGEGSRLTVL.